Listed here are 28 T cell receptor beta chains from one sample, sequenced in a study of OX40 agonist ivuxolimab in advanced cancers. TCRdb's table, derived via immunoSEQ multiplex PCR, lists solely in-frame clones and lacks some. The sample carries tens of thousands of clones, approximately 89% recorded once. The sequencing here drew on CD4+ or CD8+ T cells sorted from blood, taken in a trial of the OX40 agonist ivuxolimab. These receptors were taken from an adult with an advanced solid tumor such as melanoma, head and neck, liver or kidney cancer.

This clone was seen only a few times. The chain uses TRBV4-3 and TRBJ2-1; D gene ambiguous. Germline-derived CDR1 and CDR2 are LGHNA and YSLEER. Between the trimmed V and J ends, which lost 0 bases and 0 bases, there was a span of 12 bases. This CDR3 is built from 17 residues. The CDR3 reads CASSQDPPSGSYNEQFF. CDR3 DNA: TGCGCCAGCAGCCAAGACCCGCCGTCGGGCTCCTACAATGAGCAGTTCTTC.

This chain links TRBV5-4 with TRBJ2-7; TRBD2 agrees at 9 bases. V shed 0 bases and J 7 bases; nucleotides not matched to a gene: 17. This CDR3 spans 18 amino acids. Per germline, CDR1 SGHNT and CDR2 YYREEE (reference sequence). The CDR3 spells CASSLARGSGGKGGEQYF. In nucleotides, the CDR3 is TGTGCCAGCAGCTTGGCCCGTGGTAGCGGGGGCAAGGGTGGTGAGCAGTACTTC.

The V call is TRBV27, the J call TRBJ2-1, with 7 bases fitting TRBD1. With V trimmed by 6 bases and J by 1 base, 9 bases remained unmatched. The CDR3 length is 16 residues. Germline-derived CDR1 and CDR2 are MNHEY and SMNVEV (reference sequence). The CDR3 protein is CASRALTGMSYNEQFF. CDR3 DNA: TGTGCCAGCAGAGCTTTGACAGGGATGTCCTACAATGAGCAGTTCTTC.

The V gene is TRBV6-6, the J gene TRBJ2-7; D gene uncertain. V was clipped by 2 bases and J by 4 bases, with 6 bases between them. Germline V lookup: CDR1 MNHNY, CDR2 SVGAGI (reference sequence). The CDR3 is 12 residues long. This chain's CDR3 is CASSYEVYEQYF. The CDR3 bases are TGTGCCAGCAGTTACGAGGTGTACGAGCAGTACTTC.

This sequence joins TRBV30 and TRBJ2-1, with D hard to call. There are 11 residues in the CDR3. The germline V and J ends were trimmed by 4 bases and 6 bases, with 7 bases remaining between them. Germline CDR1 reads GTSNPN; CDR2 reads SVGIG (reference sequence). CDR3 coding DNA: TGTGCCTGGAAGCAAGTCAATGAGCAGTTCTTC. Its translation is CAWKQVNEQFF. The full variable domain, with the rest looked up from reference TRBV30 and TRBJ2-1, is SQTIHQWPATLVQPVGSPLSLECTVEGTSNPNLYWYRQAAGRGLQLLFYSVGIGQISSEVPQNLSASRPQDRQFILSSKKLLLSDSGFYLCAWKQVNEQFFGPGTRLTVL.

The rearrangement joins TRBV28 to TRBJ1-2, with 7 bases lining up with TRBD1. The CDR3 spans 13 residues. The ends lost 6 bases at V and 3 bases at J; junction bases unmatched: 4. In germline, CDR1 is MDHEN, CDR2 SYDVKM. DNA of the CDR3: TGTGCCAGCAGGTCGGGACAGCACTATGGCTACACCTTC. Its protein is CASRSGQHYGYTF.

The chain employs TRBV10-3 and TRBJ2-7; 9 nucleotides line up with TRBD2. This CDR3 contains 15 residues. Germline trimming cut 0 bases from V and 5 bases from J; bases unmatched to any gene: 5. Germline loops: CDR1 ENHRY, CDR2 SYGVKD. The CDR3 DNA follows: TGTGCCATCAGTGAGTCGGCGGGGGGGGTCGACGAGCAGTACTTC. This gives the protein CAISESAGGVDEQYF.

This sequence joins TRBV6-6 and TRBJ1-1; 10 bases agree with TRBD1. The CDR3 consists of 16 residues. J was trimmed by 2 bases and V by 6 bases; bases with no gene match: 9. Per the germline V gene, CDR1 is MNHNY and CDR2 is SVGAGI (reference sequence). CDR3 loop: CASSKRQGASNTEAFF. CDR3 nucleotide sequence: TGTGCCAGCAGCAAACGACAGGGGGCCTCAAACACTGAAGCTTTCTTT.

V and J are TRBV7-9 and TRBJ2-5; D is ambiguous. The V end lost 2 bases, the J end lost 4 bases, and 5 bases lay between the germline ends. The CDR3 covers 12 residues. Germline V lookup: CDR1 SEHNR, CDR2 FQNEAQ (reference sequence). The CDR3 sequence is CASSLTTETQYF. In DNA form, the CDR3 reads TGTGCCAGCAGCTTAACTACAGAGACCCAGTACTTC.

The V and J genes are TRBV4-1 and TRBJ1-1; 9 bases match TRBD1. Germline V gene data show CDR1 as MGHRA and CDR2 as YSYEKL. V trimming: 4 bases; J trimming: 1 base; junction bases outside the gene matches: 16. The CDR3 covers 19 residues. CDR3 DNA sequence: TGCGCCAGCAGCCCGGGACAGGGTATTTCGTCGGGTGAGAACACTGAAGCTTTCTTT. Protein product: CASSPGQGISSGENTEAFF.

The chain has TRBV28 and TRBJ1-4; D gene ambiguous. V was shortened by 7 bases and J by 3 bases, with 9 bases between the two germline ends. Germline V gene sequence: CDR1 MDHEN, CDR2 SYDVKM. The CDR3 consists of 13 residues. CDR3 DNA sequence: TGTGCCAGCATGTGGTCGCCTAATGAAAAACTGTTTTTT. It translates to CASMWSPNEKLFF.

This rearrangement joins TRBV7-5 to TRBJ1-1. TRBV7-5 is designated a pseudogene. This CDR3 is 12 amino acids long. The chain's CDR3 is CVRTPHEGEAFF. CDR3 nucleotides: TGTGTCAGAACCCCCCACGAAGGAGAAGCTTTCTTT.

A single count supports this clone. The V gene is TRBV19, the J gene TRBJ1-2; possibly TRBD1 for D (6 bases). From germline, CDR1 is LNHDA and CDR2 SQIVND (reference sequence). V shed 1 base and J shed 0 bases, with 9 bases lying between them. The CDR3 is 15 amino acids. The CDR3 protein is CASSIADRANYGYTF. For the CDR3, the DNA is TGTGCCAGTAGTATAGCGGACAGAGCTAACTATGGCTACACCTTC.

The chain recombines TRBV30 with TRBJ2-5; D not certain. The germline V and J ends were trimmed by 0 bases and 6 bases, with 5 bases remaining between them. The CDR3 covers 11 residues. CDR1 and CDR2 (germline): GTSNPN, SVGIG (reference sequence). CDR3 residues: CAWSVSQTQYF. Here the CDR3 DNA reads TGTGCCTGGAGTGTAAGCCAGACCCAGTACTTC.

The count of this clone is one. V gene TRBV6-6 combines with J gene TRBJ1-4; 7 nucleotides agree with TRBD1. The CDR3 runs 15 residues. The J segment lost 8 bases and the V segment lost 5 bases, leaving 11 bases of the junction unmatched. Germline loops: CDR1 MNHNY, CDR2 SVGAGI (reference sequence). The DNA for the CDR3 is TGTGCCAGCAGTGGGGTTCGACAGGGCGGAGAAAAACTGTTTTTT. This gives the protein CASSGVRQGGEKLFF.

The chain combines TRBV7-6 with TRBJ1-5; 11 bases are shared with TRBD1. Germline assignment: CDR1 SGHVS and CDR2 FNYEAQ. Losses at the gene ends were 4 bases for V and 5 bases for J; bases not matched to a gene: 4. This CDR3 has 15 residues. The CDR3 nucleotides are TGTGCCAGCAGCTCCTGGACAGGGGGCGATCAGCCCCAGCATTTT. This sequence encodes CASSSWTGGDQPQHF.

The gene calls are TRBV29-1 and TRBJ1-2; tentative D call: TRBD1 (5 bases). CDR1 is SQVTM, CDR2 ANQGSEA, per germline. Trimming shortened V by 0 bases and J by 6 bases, and 17 bases separated the two germline ends. The CDR3 spans 15 residues. CDR3 protein: CSVEENRDWGNGYTF. The DNA for the CDR3 is TGCAGCGTTGAAGAAAACCGGGACTGGGGGAATGGCTACACCTTC.

On this clone itself: One end of the junction is discordant with germline, which a read error may explain. The rearrangement links TRBV7-7 to TRBJ1-1; weak D call: TRBD1 (6 bases). The CDR3 loop spans 13 amino acids. The V gene's germline CDR1 is SSHAT and CDR2 FNYEAQ (reference sequence). CDR3 sequence (DNA): TGTGCTAGCAGCCGACAGGAGAACACTGAAGCTTTCTTT. Amino acid sequence: CASSRQENTEAFF.

This rearrangement joins TRBV6-1 to TRBJ2-5; tentative D call: TRBD2 (5 bases). This CDR3 contains 15 residues. V shed 6 bases and J shed 2 bases, with 16 bases lying between them. In germline, CDR1 is MNHNS, CDR2 SASEGT. CDR3 protein: CASRDPSFKQETQYF. The CDR3, as DNA: TGTGCCAGCAGGGACCCTAGCTTCAAACAAGAGACCCAGTACTTC.

The gene calls are TRBV4-1 and TRBJ1-3, with 7 bases fitting TRBD1. The V segment lost 4 bases and the J segment 0 bases; nucleotides outside the gene matches: 6. CDR3 length: 16 residues. Germline V gene lookup returns CDR1 MGHRA and CDR2 YSYEKL. CDR3 nucleotide sequence: TGCGCCAGCAGCCCCTGGACAGGTCGCTCTGGAAACACCATATATTTT. It encodes CASSPWTGRSGNTIYF.

J is TRBJ1-1 and V is TRBV27; TRBD1 is a possible D gene (5 bases). V lost 6 bases and J 6 bases, leaving 23 bases between the germline ends. Germline CDR1 and CDR2: MNHEY and SMNVEV (reference sequence). The CDR3 is 16 residues long. The CDR3 reads CASRGGTGTVFSEAFF. CDR3 coding DNA: TGTGCCAGCAGGGGGGGGACCGGGACGGTCTTCTCTGAAGCTTTCTTT.

This clone turned up a few times. This sequence joins TRBV27 and TRBJ1-5; 11 bases fit TRBD1. The ends lost 6 bases at V and 6 bases at J; junction bases unmatched: 4. Germline V gene sequence: CDR1 MNHEY, CDR2 SMNVEV (reference sequence). The CDR3 is 14 amino acids. The CDR3 nucleotides read TGTGCCAGCAGACCCGGGACAGGGGGTCAGCCCCAGCATTTT. Protein sequence: CASRPGTGGQPQHF.

This sequence joins TRBV5-5 and TRBJ1-5; D is unclear. Germline-derived CDR1 and CDR2 are SGHKS and YYEKEE (reference sequence). The CDR3 totals 14 residues. V lost 0 bases and J lost 7, with 11 bases in between. CDR3 sequence (DNA): TGTGCCAGCAGCTTGGCCGAGGGAACCCAGCCCCAGCATTTT. Translation gives CASSLAEGTQPQHF. Full variable domain (missing parts from reference TRBV5-5 and TRBJ1-5): DAGVTQSPTHLIKTRGQQVTLRCSPISGHKSVSWYQQVLGQGPQFIFQYYEKEERGRGNFPDRFSARQFPNYSSELNVNALLLGDSALYLCASSLAEGTQPQHFGDGTRLSIL.

The rearrangement uses TRBV25-1 and TRBJ2-5, with D unclear. The CDR3 length is 11 residues. The V gene's germline CDR1 is MGHDK and CDR2 SYGVNS. The ends were cut back, 4 bases at V and 2 bases at J, with 2 bases in the middle. CDR3: CASSVQETQYF. The CDR3 DNA follows: TGTGCCAGCAGTGTACAAGAGACCCAGTACTTC.

The V and J genes are TRBV7-9 and TRBJ2-2, with D unresolved. This CDR3 has 12 amino acids. Germline assignment: CDR1 SEHNR and CDR2 FQNEAQ (reference sequence). The V and J ends lost 3 bases and 13 bases respectively, with 12 bases between them. CDR3 coding DNA: TGTGCCAGCAGCTTCACCTCGGACGGGCTGTTTTTT. Its protein product is CASSFTSDGLFF.

This chain links TRBV6-6 with TRBJ1-2; 7 nucleotides line up with TRBD1. With V trimmed by 4 bases and J by 2 bases, 7 bases remained unmatched. The CDR3 length is 15 residues. Germline V gene data show CDR1 as MNHNY and CDR2 as SVGAGI (reference sequence). Here the CDR3 DNA reads TGTGCCAGCAGTTCCTCCCGACAGGGAAACTATGGCTACACCTTC. Residues: CASSSSRQGNYGYTF.

The chain is built from TRBV5-1 and TRBJ1-2; D perhaps matches TRBD1 (6 bases). CDR1 is SGHRS and CDR2 is YFSETQ in the germline V gene. V lost 0 bases and J lost 2, with 11 bases in between. The CDR3 runs 15 residues. The CDR3 DNA reads as TGCGCCAGCAGCTTGGTGTCAGGGGAAAACTATGGCTACACCTTC. Translation gives CASSLVSGENYGYTF.

The CDR3 DNA sequence: TGTGCCAGCAGCTCTACCGGGACAGGGGCCTCCAATCAGCCCCAGCATTTT. This encodes CASSSTGTGASNQPQHF. This chain links TRBV5-4 with TRBJ1-5, with 10 bases lining up with TRBD1. Germline CDR1 SGHNT, CDR2 YYREEE (reference sequence). With 3 bases clipped from V and 3 bases from J, the junction kept 9 bases outside the gene matches. This CDR3 is built from 17 residues.